What follows is one T cell receptor (beta chain) and its context. Cohort 3 recovered donors had two negative PCRs, clearance, or symptom resolution. The V gene lost 6 bases and the J gene lost 1 base, with 10 bases spanning the gap. Germline lookup yields CDR1 WSHSY and CDR2 SAAADI. The length of the CDR3 is 14 residues. The data were taken from a study of blood T cell repertoires in COVID-19. The overall study: Donors in the United States, Italy and Spain gave samples during acute or convalescent COVID-19.

Authors' data handling: By means of reference gene primer amplification, nucleated cell counts were estimated. Some clones are missing from TCRdb's copy, which holds only in-frame ones; the method was immunoSEQ multiplex PCR. V and J calls and clone size come straight from that table; D and trimming were deduced from the DNA. The sample carries over 200,000 clones, around 84% recorded once. The chain has TRBV10-2 and TRBJ1-5; TRBD1 is a possible D gene (6 bases). The sequence was obtained from a man in his late teens or twenties who had recovered from COVID-19. Specimen: PBMCs or T cells enriched from blood (not recorded which). The CDR3 DNA sequence: TGCGCCAGCAGCCCCACAGGGAGCAATCAGCCCCAGCATTTT. It is translated as CASSPTGSNQPQHF.